This TCR beta chain originates from a study of regulatory T cells in long-lasting Graves disease. Turning to the study itself: Prior antithyroid drug treatment in newly diagnosed Graves' patients lasted under 3 months. Notes on the study in general: Gene preferences differed: TRBV28, TRBJ1-2, TRBJ2-5 in persistent cases. Lower TCR diversity was seen in persistent Graves' patients than in newly diagnosed ones.

With 0 bases removed from V and 8 bases from J, the gap between germline ends came to 5 bases. CDR1 LGHNA and CDR2 YNFKEQ come from the germline V gene. This CDR3 has 12 amino acids. Specified time point: newly diagnosed GD, antithyroid drugs for less than 3 months. PBMC RNA served as the TCR library source. Building the TCR beta libraries relied on iRepertoire HTBI primers, and CDR3 regions underwent Arm-PCR. TCRdb re-analysed the multiplex PCR reads in MiXCR, keeping a single row per CDR3 protein. The sample includes approximately 400,000 distinct CDR3 sequences, approximately 16% of them seen just once. This clonotype was found many times. The antigen remains unidentified. The sample also formed part of further work on T cells in Graves' hyperthyroidism and ophthalmopathy. That publication notes: HTBI primers drove first-round RT-PCR of the TCR CDR3.

The origin of this receptor is a woman aged 35 to 49 with Graves disease. The chain couples TRBV4-2 to TRBJ2-1; D is perhaps TRBD1 or TRBD2 (5 bases each). This material consisted of peripheral blood mononuclear cells (PBMCs), taken at new diagnosis, from a patient treated with antithyroid drugs. The CDR3 sequence: CASSQEGDEQFF. The CDR3 DNA sequence: TGTGCCAGCAGCCAAGAGGGGGATGAGCAGTTCTTC.